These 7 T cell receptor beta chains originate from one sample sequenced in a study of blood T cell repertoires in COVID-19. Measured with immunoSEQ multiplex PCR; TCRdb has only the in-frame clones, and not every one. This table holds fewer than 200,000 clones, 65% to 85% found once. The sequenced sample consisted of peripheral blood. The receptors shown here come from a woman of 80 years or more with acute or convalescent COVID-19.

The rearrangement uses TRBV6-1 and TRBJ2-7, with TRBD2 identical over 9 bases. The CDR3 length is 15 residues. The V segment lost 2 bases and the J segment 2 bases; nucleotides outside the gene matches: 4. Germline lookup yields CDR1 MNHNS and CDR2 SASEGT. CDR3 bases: TGTGCCAGCAGTGAAAACGCTAGCGGGGCCTACGAGCAGTACTTC. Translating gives CASSENASGAYEQYF.

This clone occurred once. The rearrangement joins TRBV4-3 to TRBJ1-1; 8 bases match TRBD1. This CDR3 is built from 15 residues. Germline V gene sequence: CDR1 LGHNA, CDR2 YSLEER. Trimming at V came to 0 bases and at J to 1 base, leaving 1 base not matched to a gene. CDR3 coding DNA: TGCGCCAGCAGCCAAGAGCAGGGGGCGAACACTGAAGCTTTCTTT. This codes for CASSQEQGANTEAFF.

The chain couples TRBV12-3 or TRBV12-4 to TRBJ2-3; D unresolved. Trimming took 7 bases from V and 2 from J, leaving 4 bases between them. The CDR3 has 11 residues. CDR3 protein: CASTNTDTQYF. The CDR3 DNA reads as TGTGCCAGCACCAACACAGATACGCAGTATTTT.

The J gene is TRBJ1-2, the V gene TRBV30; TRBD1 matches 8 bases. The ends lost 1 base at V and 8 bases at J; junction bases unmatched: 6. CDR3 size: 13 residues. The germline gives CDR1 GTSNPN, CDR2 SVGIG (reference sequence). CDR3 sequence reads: CAWSGAGGAGYTF. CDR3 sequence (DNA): TGTGCCTGGAGTGGGGCAGGGGGCGCGGGCTACACCTTC.

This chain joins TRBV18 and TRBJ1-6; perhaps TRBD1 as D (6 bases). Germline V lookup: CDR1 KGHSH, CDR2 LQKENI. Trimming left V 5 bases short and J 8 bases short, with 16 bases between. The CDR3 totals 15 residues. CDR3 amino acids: CASSWAGVVHSPLHF. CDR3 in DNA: TGTGCCAGCTCATGGGCAGGGGTGGTCCATTCACCCCTCCACTTT.

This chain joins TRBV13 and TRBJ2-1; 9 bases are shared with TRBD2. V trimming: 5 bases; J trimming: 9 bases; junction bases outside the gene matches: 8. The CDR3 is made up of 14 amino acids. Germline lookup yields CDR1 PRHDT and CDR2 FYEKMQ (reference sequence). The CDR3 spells CASSRSGSRIEQFF. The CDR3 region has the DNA TGTGCCAGCAGCCGTAGCGGGAGCCGCATTGAGCAGTTCTTC. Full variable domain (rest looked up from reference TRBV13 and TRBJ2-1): AAGVIQSPRHLIKEKRETATLKCYPIPRHDTVYWYQQGPGQDPQFLISFYEKMQSDKGSIPDRFSAQQFSDYHSELNMSSLELGDSALYFCASSRSGSRIEQFFGPGTRLTVL.

This CDR3 reads CASSQEGAGAANTGELFF. CDR3 bases: TGCGCCAGCAGCCAAGAAGGAGCGGGGGCCGCGAACACCGGGGAGCTGTTTTTT. The gene calls are TRBV4-3 and TRBJ2-2; 8 nucleotides match TRBD2. There are 18 residues in the CDR3. Germline V gene sequence: CDR1 LGHNA, CDR2 YSLEER. Trimming at V came to 0 bases and at J to 0 bases, leaving 6 bases not matched to a gene.